This T cell receptor (beta chain) was profiled in a study of lung T cells in sarcoidosis with Löfgren's syndrome. Looking at the study overall: Repertoire analyses centered on Löfgren's syndrome patients. General study findings and limits: Löfgren's syndrome patients reportedly showed greatest TRAV12-1 and TRBV2 expansion versus controls.

The CDR3 loop spans 13 amino acids. Between the trimmed V and J ends, which lost 4 bases and 11 bases, there was a span of 17 bases. TCRdb analysed the reads with MiXCR anew, one entry per CDR3 protein. Of about 20,000 distinct CDR3 sequences listed, about a fifth are singletons. There are many counts of this clonotype. Antigen: not known. Input material: CD4+ T cells from PBMCs. The chain is built from TRBV12-3 or TRBV12-4 and TRBJ1-1, with D perhaps matching TRBD1 (5 bases). The TCR originated in a human donor with sarcoidosis (Löfgren's syndrome or another form), or a control subject (not recorded which). The CDR3 bases are TGTGCCAGCAGTTCCCCCTCAGGGATGGAGGCTTTCTTT. It codes for CASSSPSGMEAFF.